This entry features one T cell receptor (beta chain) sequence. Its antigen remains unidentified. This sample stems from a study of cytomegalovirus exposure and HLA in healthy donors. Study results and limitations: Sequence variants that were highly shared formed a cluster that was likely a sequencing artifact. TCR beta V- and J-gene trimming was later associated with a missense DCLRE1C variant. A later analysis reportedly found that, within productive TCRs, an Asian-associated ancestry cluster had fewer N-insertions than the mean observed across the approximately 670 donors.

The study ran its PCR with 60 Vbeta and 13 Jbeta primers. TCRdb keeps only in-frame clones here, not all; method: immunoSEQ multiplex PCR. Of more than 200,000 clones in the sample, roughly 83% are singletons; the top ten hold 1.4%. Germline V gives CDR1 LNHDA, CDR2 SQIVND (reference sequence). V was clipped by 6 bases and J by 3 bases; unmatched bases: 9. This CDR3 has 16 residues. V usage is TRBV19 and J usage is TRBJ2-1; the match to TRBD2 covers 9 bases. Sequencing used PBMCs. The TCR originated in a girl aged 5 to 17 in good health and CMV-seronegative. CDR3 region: CASRVGGLAVYNEQFF. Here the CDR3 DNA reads TGTGCCAGTAGGGTCGGGGGACTAGCAGTCTACAATGAGCAGTTCTTC.